The source of this T cell receptor beta chain is a study of cytomegalovirus exposure and HLA in healthy donors (dated by TCRdb to about 2017). Describing the broader study: An earlier analysis of roughly 500 of the donors reported 250 to 300 Gb of sequence data and about 120 million unique TCR beta sequences obtained from about 170 million T cells. An early release that covered fewer than 800 HLA-typed donors contained about 290 gigabases of sequencing data and approximately 85 million unique TCR sequences. Among the roughly 430 genotyped donors, around 81% belonged to the genetic ancestry cluster associated with self-reported Caucasian donors. The study aimed to test whether signatures of past pathogen exposure could be identified by cataloging public T cell receptors. The T cell repertoires of under 750 subjects were profiled by immunosequencing and related to cytomegalovirus serostatus. In addition to the first cohort of 500 to 850 subjects, a separate validation cohort of 120 different subjects was used. To predict cytomegalovirus infection status, the study combined high-throughput TCR immunosequencing, statistical association of individual TCRs with disease status, and machine learning. A later analysis re-analyzed previously published TCR beta repertoires from roughly 690 donors and added high-resolution HLA genotyping to study TCR occurrence patterns. Rather than using new phenotypic data, the later analysis identified candidate immune exposures from TCR beta sequences and from how often those sequences occurred across donors. To decide whether each TCR beta V gene segment behaved as functional or pseudogenic, an earlier analysis of some 600 of the donors relied on high-throughput TCR beta sequencing. Donor age, sex, ethnicity and CMV serostatus were compiled alongside the repertoire data. Genome-wide SNP genotypes for about 65% of the roughly 670 donors were used in a later genetic analysis, which treated that subset as a discovery cohort. Every repertoire in the discovery cohort had been generated on one and the same sequencing platform. HLA typing covered class I and class II loci at four-digit resolution. The number of donors typed differed by locus, with 629-630 for A, B, C, DRB1 and DQB1, over 500 for DQA1, 600 to 610 for DPA1, and over 400 for DPB1. Roughly 5 DR-DQ haplotypes were handled as single units for association and clustering, since linkage in the cohort was strong. On average, 235,054 unique TCR beta nucleotide sequences were sequenced per donor among some 420 genotyped donors of the cohort, with roughly 18% of those sequences being non-productive. Study-level results and caveats: Most TCR sequences were observed very rarely across donors, whereas some public TCRs were present in many individuals. At a false discovery rate of 0.05, a later analysis linked some 17,000 TCR beta sequences to specific HLA alleles. In an earlier analysis of fewer than 750 of the donors, most TCR beta V segments were observed in productive rearrangements about 87% or about 30% of the time, broadly matching IMGT annotations. In both the original and validation cohorts, the classifier was reported to diagnose cytomegalovirus status with high specificity and sensitivity. A further reported finding was that TCR beta sequences accurately predicted the HLA-A and HLA-B alleles for most subjects in the first cohort. A later analysis found that HLA-associated TCR beta chains were more clonally expanded and had lower generation probabilities than equally common non-associated chains. This cohort had only TCR beta chains sequenced, and the lack of alpha or paired-chain data limited which features could be detected. Compared with the approximately 700-donor mean, donors in an Asian-associated ancestry cluster had fewer N-insertions in productive TCRs, according to a later genetic analysis. In vitro tests confirmed that a few of the cytomegalovirus-associated TCR beta chains recognize cytomegalovirus antigens. Fewer than 20 rarely observed V segments, including chromosome 9 orphons, were excluded from the earlier analysis of several hundred of the donors because counts were too low. Linkage disequilibrium might explain the correlated functional status among segregating V segments, but an unknown experimental factor could not be excluded. It was suggested by the authors that the approach could potentially be generalized to other disease states and immunological phenotypes. In a later analysis, the rate of TCR association differed among HLA loci, with DRB1 alleles having the most associated TCRs and HLA-C alleles having the fewest. Assigning TCR associations to individual alleles was difficult when HLA alleles, especially DR and DQ, strongly co-occurred. Because HLA typing was unavailable for some donors at each locus, only the typed subset was used in association tests. A cluster of highly shared sequence variants was judged likely to be a technical artifact of the sequencing pipeline. V-gene and J-gene trimming of TCR beta chains was associated with a missense DCLRE1C variant in a later genetic analysis, and the association was replicated in an independent cohort. Because the 87-base-pair reads could not distinguish some IMGT-functional V segments, including TRBV6-2 and TRBV6-3, those segments were excluded. The study gave a list of about 170 TCR beta chains associated with cytomegalovirus. According to a later analysis, most CMV-associated TCR beta chains appeared to be HLA-restricted, and the HLA associations seemed to be driven largely by CMV exposure. The only immune exposure information available for the cohort was CMV serostatus. In a later analysis, several top co-occurrence clusters were reported to appear linked to parvovirus B19, influenza, CMV and Epstein-Barr virus. The presence/absence analyses assumed that sequencing depth was roughly uniform across donors, and that assumption may not be true.

Library preparation was by the immunoSEQ multiplex PCR assay. A mixture of 60 forward primers for TCR Vbeta segments and 13 reverse primers for TCR Jbeta segments was used in the multiplex PCR. Amplification of the CDR3 region of rearranged TCR beta genes was performed with a multiplex PCR assay on genomic DNA. Amplified TCR beta libraries were sequenced as 87-base-pair reads on the Illumina HiSeq System. From the authors' description of their analysis: Across the 500 to 750 repertoires, a later analysis counted 60 million to 90 million unique TCR beta chains, some 11 million of which were shared by at least two donors. To remove PCR and sequencing errors, raw reads were error-corrected and collapsed into unique sequences using a nearest-neighbor algorithm that merged closely related sequences. V, D and J gene segments were assigned by aligning CDR3 sequences to IMGT reference sequences. For a sequence to be retained, a match of at least six nucleotides to both a V gene segment and a J gene segment was required. Rearrangements were called productive when the CDR3 lacked stop codons and stayed in frame with V and J; all others were non-productive. Following IMGT convention, CDR3 was defined as the stretch from the second conserved V-encoded cysteine to the conserved J-encoded phenylalanine. Sequences without an unambiguous match to a single V gene segment were excluded from the earlier analysis of over 500 of the donors. An earlier analysis of a few hundred of the donors classified V segments as functional when productive rearrangements were above 56.7% and as segregating when the standard deviation between donors was above 5%. To diagnose cytomegalovirus status from the catalog of TCR beta chain sequences, a statistical classification framework was built. In a later analysis, TCR nucleotide sequences were compared against IMGT/GENE-DB human TR gene sequences so that V and J genes could be assigned. Using the TCRdist pipeline, a later analysis assigned CDR3 sequences along with most-parsimonious VDJ recombination scenarios. In a later analysis, every TCR beta chain was defined by the combination of its CDR3 amino acid sequence and its V-gene family, and reads without a unique V-gene family were dropped. To address suspected cross-contamination and a sequencing artifact, a later analysis removed 592 highly shared, low-generation-probability nucleotide sequences. In a later analysis, a clonal expansion index was calculated for each public chain from normalized within-repertoire ranks of inferred template counts. A later analysis computed generation probabilities with a VDJ recombination model fitted to out-of-frame rearrangements, and checked the results against IGoR. A later analysis scored TCR-TCR, TCR-HLA and TCR-CMV co-occurrence with hypergeometric tests, applying a repertoire-size bias correction to TCR pairs. A later analysis estimated false discovery rates by permuting HLA or CMV assignments 20 times. In a later analysis, co-occurring TCRs were grouped with DBSCAN, and TCRdist sequence similarity was added when clustering was performed within HLA-allele-positive subsets. Repertoires with fewer than 30,000 or more than 120,000 public chains were left out of co-occurrence clustering, as were about 5 repertoires with anomalous nucleotide sharing. The clones in this table, taken by TCRdb from immuneACCESS, are in-frame only. Not every clone is retained; where verified, under half of the shortfall comes from an unresolved V gene, and the cause of the rest is unknown. V, J and clone size are taken as reported in that table, and D and trimming were inferred from the DNA itself. In all, the sample holds about 96,000 clones, and roughly 74% of those were seen once. The ten largest clones add up to around 3.2% of the sample.

In total, fewer than 750 healthy bone marrow donors made up the cohort. At the time of sampling, all cohort members were nominally healthy, though unrecorded immune exposures were likely present. The donor was CMV seropositive and was included in the group of 290 or so seropositive cohort members. Each donor provided a peripheral blood sample, and peripheral blood mononuclear cells were used for TCR beta sequencing. The Qiagen DNeasy Blood Extraction Kit was used to extract genomic DNA from the blood cell samples. Concerning this clone: Its binding antigen is unknown. No clone much larger than this one lies a single base away; base qualities are absent.

As encoded in the germline V gene, CDR1 is MGHDK while CDR2 is SYGVNS. The CDR3 spans 16 residues, from the cysteine through the phenylalanine. Left in the record is the CDR3 DNA by itself, 48 bases read in frame from the first base. V and J are trimmed by 3 bases and 2 bases, and the gene matches miss 9 bases of the junction. The specimen sequenced was PBMCs. The chain uses TRBV25-1 and TRBJ2-7, and 8 junction bases match TRBD1. The clonotype was recovered from a female donor in good health and CMV-seropositive. In nucleotides, the sequence is TGTGCCAGCAGTGACCCGACAGGGGCCCCCACCTACGAGCAGTACTTC. It specifies CASSDPTGAPTYEQYF.